This paragraph reports one T cell receptor (beta chain). Its cognate antigen is unknown. The junction and the germline gene differ at one end; a read error may be behind it. The sample originates from a study of OX40 agonist ivuxolimab in advanced cancers. About the research overall: Hepatocellular carcinoma, melanoma, renal cell or head and neck cancer was diagnosed in the dose-escalation patients. Study-level points and caveats: There were, on average, more expanded clones in CD8+ T cells than in CD4+. In the expanded peripheral T cells, antigen specificity was never determined.

The CDR3 runs 20 residues. Germline assignment: CDR1 SGHVS and CDR2 FQNEAQ. Sequencing used immunoSEQ multiplex PCR; TCRdb keeps in-frame clones, though not all of them. The profile shows over 90,000 clones, around 87% of them singletons. Autoimmune disease history or systemic immunosuppression excluded patients. The TCR comes from an adult with an advanced solid tumor such as melanoma, head and neck, liver or kidney cancer. The gene calls are TRBV7-8 and TRBJ2-3; 10 bases align to TRBD2. Sequenced material: CD4+ or CD8+ T cells sorted from blood, taken in a trial of the OX40 agonist ivuxolimab. For the CDR3, the DNA is TGTGCCGGCAGCTTAGAAGTCCTAGCGGGAGTTTCTTCTAGCACAGATACGCAGTATTTT. Its translation: CAGSLEVLAGVSSSTDTQYF.